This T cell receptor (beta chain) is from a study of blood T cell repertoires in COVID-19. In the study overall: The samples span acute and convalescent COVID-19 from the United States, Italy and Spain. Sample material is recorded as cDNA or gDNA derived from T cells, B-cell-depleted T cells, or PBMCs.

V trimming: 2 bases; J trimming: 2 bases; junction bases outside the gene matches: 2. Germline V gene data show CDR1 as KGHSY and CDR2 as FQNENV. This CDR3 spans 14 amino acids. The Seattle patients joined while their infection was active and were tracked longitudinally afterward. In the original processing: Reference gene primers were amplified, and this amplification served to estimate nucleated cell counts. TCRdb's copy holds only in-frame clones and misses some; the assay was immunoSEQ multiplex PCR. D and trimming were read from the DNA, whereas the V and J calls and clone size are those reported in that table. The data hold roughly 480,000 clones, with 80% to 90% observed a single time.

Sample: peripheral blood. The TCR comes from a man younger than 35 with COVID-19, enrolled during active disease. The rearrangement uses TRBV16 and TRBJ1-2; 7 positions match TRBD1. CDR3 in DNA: TGTGCCAGCAGCCAACGACAGGGAAACTATGGCTACACCTTC. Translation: CASSQRQGNYGYTF.